This TCR beta chain was captured by sequencing in a study of T-cell memory formation after mild COVID-19. Study-level findings and limits: The CD4+ clones that contracted clustered mainly within CM and EM, and the CD8+ clones concentrated in EMRA.

A remark on this clonotype: The antigen is unknown.

The CDR3 contains 15 residues. V gave up 7 bases and J gave up 4 bases, with 17 bases separating them. Germline V CDR1 and CDR2: SGHTA, FQGNSA. TCRdb passed the 5' RACE reads through MiXCR, listing each CDR3 protein once. The sample lists about 430,000 distinct CDR3 sequences, more than 20% occurring once. The sequence was obtained from an adult woman who had mild COVID-19 (a few samples of this study predate the infection). Cell type and time point are not known. The gene calls are TRBV7-2 and TRBJ1-5; weak D call: TRBD1 (5 bases). Sequences were obtained from PBMCs or a T cell subset sorted from them (not recorded which). CDR3 DNA sequence: TGTGCCAGCAACTCCGGTAGGGCAGGGAATCAGCCCCAGCATTTT. Translation gives CASNSGRAGNQPQHF.